Listed below are T cell receptor beta chains from one sample, sequenced in a study of CD8+ T cells in alopecia areata. Generated by immunoSEQ multiplex PCR, the TCRdb table keeps only in-frame clones and is missing some. The sample comprises around 110,000 clones, approximately 54% of which are singletons, and 12% rests with the top ten. The sample in question was CD8+ T cells sorted from blood, obtained at week 24, from a patient treated with tofacitinib. These TCRs come from a human donor with alopecia areata. Each CDR3 is given with its conserved first and last residue. The D gene is left open where the match is weak. Only part of the rows carry a size: once, few, many, or a class if the clone is expanded.

clone_size: -
v_call: TRBV4-3
cdr3_length: 17
d_call: -
j_call: TRBJ1-4
cdr3_aa: CASSQGPGDATNEKLFF
cdr3_nt: TGCGCCAGCAGCCAAGGACCGGGAGACGCAACTAATGAAAAACTGTTTTTT

clone_size: -
v_call: TRBV4-3
cdr3_length: 15
d_call: -
j_call: TRBJ2-5
cdr3_aa: CASSQVVSPEETQYF
cdr3_nt: TGCGCCAGCAGCCAAGTTGTAAGCCCAGAAGAGACCCAGTACTTC

clone_size: once
v_call: TRBV7-9
cdr3_length: 15
d_call: -
j_call: TRBJ1-2
cdr3_aa: CASSWLRRTYYGYTF
cdr3_nt: TGTGCCAGCAGCTGGCTTAGGCGAACTTACTATGGCTACACCTTC

clone_size: once
v_call: TRBV7-9
cdr3_length: 14
d_call: TRBD1
j_call: TRBJ2-7
cdr3_aa: CASSLVGQAYEQYF
cdr3_nt: TGTGCCAGCAGCTTGGTCGGACAGGCTTACGAGCAGTACTTC

clone_size: -
v_call: TRBV2
cdr3_length: 16
d_call: TRBD1
j_call: TRBJ1-2
cdr3_aa: CASRGKTGLALYGYTF
cdr3_nt: TGTGCCAGCCGAGGCAAGACAGGGTTGGCCCTCTATGGCTACACCTTC

clone_size: -
v_call: TRBV11-2
cdr3_length: 16
d_call: TRBD2
j_call: TRBJ2-3
cdr3_aa: CASSPWTSGGGDTQYF
cdr3_nt: TGTGCCAGCAGCCCCTGGACTAGCGGGGGGGGTGATACGCAGTATTTT

clone_size: -
v_call: TRBV30
cdr3_length: 17
d_call: TRBD1
j_call: TRBJ1-2
cdr3_aa: CAWSLGTGFPRNYGYTF
cdr3_nt: TGTGCCTGGAGTCTTGGGACAGGGTTCCCCAGAAACTATGGCTACACCTTC

clone_size: -
v_call: TRBV5-6
cdr3_length: 14
d_call: -
j_call: TRBJ1-1
cdr3_aa: CASSLLSGGPEAFF
cdr3_nt: TGTGCCAGCAGCCTGCTTTCCGGCGGCCCTGAAGCTTTCTTT

clone_size: -
v_call: TRBV19
cdr3_length: 13
d_call: -
j_call: TRBJ2-1
cdr3_aa: CASRARGYNEQFF
cdr3_nt: TGTGCCAGTAGGGCAAGAGGCTACAATGAGCAGTTCTTC

clone_size: -
v_call: TRBV4-1
cdr3_length: 15
d_call: -
j_call: TRBJ1-2
cdr3_aa: CASSQERSGAGGYTF
cdr3_nt: TGCGCCAGCAGCCAAGAGAGGTCGGGGGCTGGTGGCTACACCTTC

clone_size: -
v_call: TRBV7-2
cdr3_length: 13
d_call: TRBD1
j_call: TRBJ2-7
cdr3_aa: CASSTRDSYEQYF
cdr3_nt: TGTGCCAGCAGCACACGGGACAGCTACGAGCAGTACTTC

clone_size: -
v_call: TRBV5-6
cdr3_length: 15
d_call: -
j_call: TRBJ2-3
cdr3_aa: CASSSLTGVTDTQYF
cdr3_nt: TGTGCCAGCAGCTCGCTAACTGGTGTCACAGATACGCAGTATTTT

clone_size: few
v_call: TRBV7-9
cdr3_length: 16
d_call: -
j_call: TRBJ1-2
cdr3_aa: CASSLGETGADYGYTF
cdr3_nt: TGTGCCAGCAGCTTAGGAGAAACGGGCGCGGACTATGGCTACACCTTC

clone_size: few
v_call: TRBV10-3
cdr3_length: 14
d_call: TRBD1
j_call: TRBJ1-1
cdr3_aa: CAISGGDSNTEAFF
cdr3_nt: TGTGCCATCAGTGGGGGGGACAGTAACACTGAAGCTTTCTTT

clone_size: once
v_call: TRBV5-1
cdr3_length: 13
d_call: -
j_call: TRBJ1-2
cdr3_aa: CASSLDGNYGYTF
cdr3_nt: TGCGCCAGCAGCTTGGACGGTAACTATGGCTACACCTTC

clone_size: -
v_call: TRBV30
cdr3_length: 14
d_call: -
j_call: TRBJ1-5
cdr3_aa: CAWSVGGFGQPQHF
cdr3_nt: TGTGCCTGGAGTGTAGGCGGTTTCGGGCAGCCCCAGCATTTT

clone_size: -
v_call: TRBV29-1
cdr3_length: 13
d_call: -
j_call: TRBJ2-1
cdr3_aa: CSTVRLTNNEQFF
cdr3_nt: TGCAGCACCGTGAGGCTAACGAACAATGAGCAGTTCTTC

clone_size: -
v_call: TRBV27
cdr3_length: 14
d_call: -
j_call: TRBJ2-1
cdr3_aa: CASSSLAGYNEQFF
cdr3_nt: TGTGCCAGCAGTTCCCTCGCAGGCTACAATGAGCAGTTCTTC

clone_size: -
v_call: TRBV9
cdr3_length: 15
d_call: TRBD2
j_call: TRBJ2-3
cdr3_aa: CASSSGTSGVDTQYF
cdr3_nt: TGTGCCAGCAGTTCCGGGACTAGCGGGGTAGATACGCAGTATTTT

clone_size: few
v_call: TRBV29-1
cdr3_length: 12
d_call: -
j_call: TRBJ2-5
cdr3_aa: CSVTGLQETQYF
cdr3_nt: TGCAGCGTTACGGGACTGCAAGAGACCCAGTACTTC

clone_size: few
v_call: TRBV14
cdr3_length: 18
d_call: -
j_call: TRBJ1-6
cdr3_aa: CASSQDWGYSSYNSPLHF
cdr3_nt: TGTGCCAGCAGCCAAGATTGGGGGTACAGCTCCTATAATTCACCCCTCCACTTT

clone_size: once
v_call: TRBV27
cdr3_length: 14
d_call: -
j_call: TRBJ2-7
cdr3_aa: CASSPIPTGGEQYF
cdr3_nt: TGTGCCAGCAGCCCAATTCCTACGGGCGGGGAGCAGTACTTC

clone_size: few
v_call: TRBV2
cdr3_length: 13
d_call: -
j_call: TRBJ2-5
cdr3_aa: CASTGRGWETQYF
cdr3_nt: TGTGCCAGCACCGGTCGAGGGTGGGAGACCCAGTACTTC

clone_size: few
v_call: TRBV6-5
cdr3_length: 14
d_call: -
j_call: TRBJ2-3
cdr3_aa: CASSLGHRVDTQYF
cdr3_nt: TGTGCCAGCAGTCTCGGACACAGGGTAGATACGCAGTATTTT

clone_size: few
v_call: TRBV29-1
cdr3_length: 15
d_call: TRBD1
j_call: TRBJ2-7
cdr3_aa: CSVEDYRDRTYEQYF
cdr3_nt: TGCAGCGTTGAAGACTATAGGGACAGGACCTACGAGCAGTACTTC

clone_size: -
v_call: TRBV7-8
cdr3_length: 15
d_call: -
j_call: TRBJ1-2
cdr3_aa: CASSLEPGIDYGYTF
cdr3_nt: TGTGCCAGCAGCTTAGAACCAGGGATAGACTATGGCTACACCTTC

clone_size: -
v_call: TRBV6-5
cdr3_length: 15
d_call: -
j_call: TRBJ2-5
cdr3_aa: CASSSPLRGQETQYF
cdr3_nt: TGTGCCAGCAGTTCCCCTCTAAGGGGCCAAGAGACCCAGTACTTC

clone_size: -
v_call: TRBV5-1
cdr3_length: 17
d_call: -
j_call: TRBJ2-2
cdr3_aa: CASSLALGGMNTGELFF
cdr3_nt: TGCGCCAGCAGCTTGGCCCTTGGGGGTATGAACACCGGGGAGCTGTTTTTT

clone_size: few
v_call: TRBV6-4
cdr3_length: 15
d_call: TRBD1
j_call: TRBJ2-1
cdr3_aa: CASSDGQGPYNEQFF
cdr3_nt: TGTGCCAGCAGTGACGGACAGGGGCCTTACAATGAGCAGTTCTTC

clone_size: -
v_call: TRBV30
cdr3_length: 14
d_call: TRBD1
j_call: TRBJ1-5
cdr3_aa: CAWSVRTGIQPQHF
cdr3_nt: TGTGCCTGGAGTGTGCGGACAGGGATACAGCCCCAGCATTTT

clone_size: -
v_call: TRBV6-5
cdr3_length: 11
d_call: -
j_call: TRBJ2-1
cdr3_aa: CASSVYNEQFF
cdr3_nt: TGTGCCAGCAGTGTTTACAATGAGCAGTTCTTC

clone_size: few
v_call: TRBV29-1
cdr3_length: 12
d_call: -
j_call: TRBJ2-7
cdr3_aa: CSVRKTGYEQYF
cdr3_nt: TGCAGCGTCAGAAAGACGGGGTACGAGCAGTACTTC